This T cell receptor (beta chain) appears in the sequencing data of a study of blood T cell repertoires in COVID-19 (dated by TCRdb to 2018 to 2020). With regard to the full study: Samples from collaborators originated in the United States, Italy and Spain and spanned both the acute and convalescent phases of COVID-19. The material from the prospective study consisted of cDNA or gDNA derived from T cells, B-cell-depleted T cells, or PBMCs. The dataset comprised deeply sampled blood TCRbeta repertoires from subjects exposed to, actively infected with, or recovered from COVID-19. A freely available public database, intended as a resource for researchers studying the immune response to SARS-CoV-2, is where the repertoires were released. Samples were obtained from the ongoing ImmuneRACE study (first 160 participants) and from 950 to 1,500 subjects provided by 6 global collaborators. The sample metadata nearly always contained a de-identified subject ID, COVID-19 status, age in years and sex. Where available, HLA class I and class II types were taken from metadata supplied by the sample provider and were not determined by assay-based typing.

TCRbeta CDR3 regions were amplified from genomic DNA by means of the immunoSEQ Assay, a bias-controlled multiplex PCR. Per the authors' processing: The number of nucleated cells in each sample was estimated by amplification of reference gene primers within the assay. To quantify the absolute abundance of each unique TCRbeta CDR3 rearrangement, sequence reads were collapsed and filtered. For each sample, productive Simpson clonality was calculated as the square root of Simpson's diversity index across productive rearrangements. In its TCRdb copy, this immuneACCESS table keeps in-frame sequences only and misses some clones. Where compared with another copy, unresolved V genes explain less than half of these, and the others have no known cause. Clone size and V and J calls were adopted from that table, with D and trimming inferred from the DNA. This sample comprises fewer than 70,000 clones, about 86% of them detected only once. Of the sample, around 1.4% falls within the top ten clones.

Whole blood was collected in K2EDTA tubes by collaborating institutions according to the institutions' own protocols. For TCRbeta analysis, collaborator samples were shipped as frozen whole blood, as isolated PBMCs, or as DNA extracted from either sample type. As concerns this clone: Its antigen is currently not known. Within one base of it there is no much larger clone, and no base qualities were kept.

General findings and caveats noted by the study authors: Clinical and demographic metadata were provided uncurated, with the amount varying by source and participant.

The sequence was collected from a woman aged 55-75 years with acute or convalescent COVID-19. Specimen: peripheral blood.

The CDR3 protein is CASSQESGSLADTQYF. The nucleotide sequence is given as TGTGCCAGCAGCCAGGAGAGCGGGAGTCTAGCAGATACGCAGTATTTT. The chain couples TRBV3-1 (or the pseudogene TRBV3-2) to TRBJ2-3, with 8 bases in between that match TRBD2. The CDR1 and CDR2 encoded by the germline V gene (reference sequence) are LGHDT and YNNKEL. Ends trimmed: V by 3 bases, J by 4 bases; bases unmatched to a gene: 9. The CDR3 starts with the cysteine, ends with the phenylalanine, and has 16 residues. The only DNA kept is the CDR3, 48 bases in frame from the first base.